This T cell receptor (beta chain) was recorded in a study of blood T cell repertoires in COVID-19. Study-level information: Samples of COVID-19 (acute and convalescent) were obtained from the United States, Italy and Spain. From T cells, B-cell-depleted T cells, or PBMCs came the material, which was cDNA or gDNA.

Seattle-derived patients entered the study during active infection and were followed longitudinally. V was pared by 5 bases and J by 6 bases, with 7 bases of the junction left unmatched. The CDR3 totals 15 residues. Per germline, CDR1 LNHDA and CDR2 SQIVND (reference sequence). The data were produced by immunoSEQ multiplex PCR, yet TCRdb's version contains in-frame clones alone and is incomplete. The data contain about 130,000 clones, approximately 81% of them seen just once; the ten biggest clones take up around 6%. Sequences were obtained from peripheral blood. This receptor was taken from an elderly man with COVID-19, enrolled during active disease. The rearrangement uses TRBV19 and TRBJ2-1, with 10 nucleotides matching TRBD2. DNA for the CDR3: TGTGCCAGTAGTGGCGGAATAGCGGGAGGCAATGAGCAGTTCTTC. It specifies CASSGGIAGGNEQFF.